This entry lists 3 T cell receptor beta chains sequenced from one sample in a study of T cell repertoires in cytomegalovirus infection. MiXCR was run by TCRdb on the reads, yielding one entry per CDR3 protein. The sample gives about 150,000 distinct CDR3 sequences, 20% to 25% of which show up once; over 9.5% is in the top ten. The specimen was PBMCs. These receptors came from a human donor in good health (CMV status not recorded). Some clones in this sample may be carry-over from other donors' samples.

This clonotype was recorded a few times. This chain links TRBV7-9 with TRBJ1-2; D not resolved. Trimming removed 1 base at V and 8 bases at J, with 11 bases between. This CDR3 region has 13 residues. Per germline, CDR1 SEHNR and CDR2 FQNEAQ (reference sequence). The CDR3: CASSLDSDWGYTF. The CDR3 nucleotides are TGTGCCAGCAGCTTAGATTCCGACTGGGGCTACACCTTC.

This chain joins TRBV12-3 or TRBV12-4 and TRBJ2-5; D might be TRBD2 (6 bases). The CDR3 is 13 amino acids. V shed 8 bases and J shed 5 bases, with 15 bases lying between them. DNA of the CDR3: TGTGCCAGCGGAATAGGAGGGTTCGAGACCCAGTACTTC. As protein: CASGIGGFETQYF.

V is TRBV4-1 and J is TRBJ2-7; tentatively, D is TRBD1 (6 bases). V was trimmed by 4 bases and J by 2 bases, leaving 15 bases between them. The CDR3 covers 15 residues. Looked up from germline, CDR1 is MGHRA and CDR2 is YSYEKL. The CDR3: CASSLLRGGTYEQYF. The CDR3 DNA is TGCGCCAGCAGCCTCCTCAGGGGTGGAACCTACGAGCAGTACTTC.